This T cell receptor (beta chain) originates from a study of cytomegalovirus exposure and HLA in healthy donors. As for the study in general: Within the Caucasian-associated ancestry cluster were around 80% of the roughly 400 genotyped donors.

The sample holds one count of this clone. Antigen unknown. The study, taken as a whole, reports: Later analysis associated a missense DCLRE1C variant with TCR beta V- and J-gene trimming. Earlier analysis yielded a pattern in which most TCR beta V segments were productive about 87% or about 30% of the time.

Vbeta (60) and Jbeta (13) primers were used in the PCR. Sequenced by immunoSEQ multiplex PCR; TCRdb stores in-frame clones only, minus some. The table records 100,000 to 140,000 clones, 77% of them present only once. Per the germline V gene, CDR1 is SGHTA and CDR2 is FQGNSA. The CDR3 consists of 14 residues. Trimming took off 5 bases at V and 2 bases at J, with 12 bases between the two ends. This clonotype was obtained from a male donor in good health and CMV-seronegative. The rearrangement joins TRBV7-2 to TRBJ1-2; D unresolved. Material for sequencing was PBMCs. In DNA form, the CDR3 reads TGTGCCAGCAGCCCCCGGGGAGAGAACTATGGCTACACCTTC. This translates into CASSPRGENYGYTF.